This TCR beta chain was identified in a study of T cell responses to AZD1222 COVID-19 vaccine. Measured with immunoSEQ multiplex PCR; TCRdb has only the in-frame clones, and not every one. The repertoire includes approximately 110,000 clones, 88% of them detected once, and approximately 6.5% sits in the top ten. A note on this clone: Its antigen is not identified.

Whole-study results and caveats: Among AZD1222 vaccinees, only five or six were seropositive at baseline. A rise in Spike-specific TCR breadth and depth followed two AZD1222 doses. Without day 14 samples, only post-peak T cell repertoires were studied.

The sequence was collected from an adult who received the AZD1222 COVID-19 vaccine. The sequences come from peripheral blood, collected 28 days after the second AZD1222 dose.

This CDR3 is CASSLAFSGTGNYGYTF. The CDR3 DNA is TGCGCCAGCAGCTTGGCCTTTTCTGGGACAGGGAACTATGGCTACACCTTC. The genes are TRBV5-1 and TRBJ1-2, with 9 bases aligning to TRBD1. Germline CDR1 and CDR2: SGHRS and YFSETQ. This CDR3 spans 17 amino acids. Losses at the gene ends were 0 bases for V and 2 bases for J; bases not matched to a gene: 8. Full variable domain (missing parts from reference TRBV5-1 and TRBJ1-2): KAGVTQTPRYLIKTRGQQVTLSCSPISGHRSVSWYQQTPGQGLQFLFEYFSETQRNKGNFPGRFSGRQFSNSRSEMNVSTLELGDSALYLCASSLAFSGTGNYGYTFGSGTRLTVV.